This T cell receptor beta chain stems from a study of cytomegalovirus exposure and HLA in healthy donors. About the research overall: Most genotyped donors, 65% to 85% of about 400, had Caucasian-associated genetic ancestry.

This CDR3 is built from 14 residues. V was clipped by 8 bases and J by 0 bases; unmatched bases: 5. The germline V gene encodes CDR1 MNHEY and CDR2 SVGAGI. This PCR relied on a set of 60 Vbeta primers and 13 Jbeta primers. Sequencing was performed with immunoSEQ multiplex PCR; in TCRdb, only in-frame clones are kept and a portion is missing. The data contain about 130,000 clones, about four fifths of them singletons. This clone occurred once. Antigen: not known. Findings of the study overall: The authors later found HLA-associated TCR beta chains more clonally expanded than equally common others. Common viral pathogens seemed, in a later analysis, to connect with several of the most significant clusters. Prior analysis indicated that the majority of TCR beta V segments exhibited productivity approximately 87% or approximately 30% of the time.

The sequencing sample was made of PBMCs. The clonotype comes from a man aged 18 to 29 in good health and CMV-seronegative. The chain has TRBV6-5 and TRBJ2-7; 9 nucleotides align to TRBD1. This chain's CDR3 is CASDGTGSSYEQYV. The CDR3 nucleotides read TGTGCCAGCGACGGGACAGGGAGCTCCTACGAGCAGTACGTC.